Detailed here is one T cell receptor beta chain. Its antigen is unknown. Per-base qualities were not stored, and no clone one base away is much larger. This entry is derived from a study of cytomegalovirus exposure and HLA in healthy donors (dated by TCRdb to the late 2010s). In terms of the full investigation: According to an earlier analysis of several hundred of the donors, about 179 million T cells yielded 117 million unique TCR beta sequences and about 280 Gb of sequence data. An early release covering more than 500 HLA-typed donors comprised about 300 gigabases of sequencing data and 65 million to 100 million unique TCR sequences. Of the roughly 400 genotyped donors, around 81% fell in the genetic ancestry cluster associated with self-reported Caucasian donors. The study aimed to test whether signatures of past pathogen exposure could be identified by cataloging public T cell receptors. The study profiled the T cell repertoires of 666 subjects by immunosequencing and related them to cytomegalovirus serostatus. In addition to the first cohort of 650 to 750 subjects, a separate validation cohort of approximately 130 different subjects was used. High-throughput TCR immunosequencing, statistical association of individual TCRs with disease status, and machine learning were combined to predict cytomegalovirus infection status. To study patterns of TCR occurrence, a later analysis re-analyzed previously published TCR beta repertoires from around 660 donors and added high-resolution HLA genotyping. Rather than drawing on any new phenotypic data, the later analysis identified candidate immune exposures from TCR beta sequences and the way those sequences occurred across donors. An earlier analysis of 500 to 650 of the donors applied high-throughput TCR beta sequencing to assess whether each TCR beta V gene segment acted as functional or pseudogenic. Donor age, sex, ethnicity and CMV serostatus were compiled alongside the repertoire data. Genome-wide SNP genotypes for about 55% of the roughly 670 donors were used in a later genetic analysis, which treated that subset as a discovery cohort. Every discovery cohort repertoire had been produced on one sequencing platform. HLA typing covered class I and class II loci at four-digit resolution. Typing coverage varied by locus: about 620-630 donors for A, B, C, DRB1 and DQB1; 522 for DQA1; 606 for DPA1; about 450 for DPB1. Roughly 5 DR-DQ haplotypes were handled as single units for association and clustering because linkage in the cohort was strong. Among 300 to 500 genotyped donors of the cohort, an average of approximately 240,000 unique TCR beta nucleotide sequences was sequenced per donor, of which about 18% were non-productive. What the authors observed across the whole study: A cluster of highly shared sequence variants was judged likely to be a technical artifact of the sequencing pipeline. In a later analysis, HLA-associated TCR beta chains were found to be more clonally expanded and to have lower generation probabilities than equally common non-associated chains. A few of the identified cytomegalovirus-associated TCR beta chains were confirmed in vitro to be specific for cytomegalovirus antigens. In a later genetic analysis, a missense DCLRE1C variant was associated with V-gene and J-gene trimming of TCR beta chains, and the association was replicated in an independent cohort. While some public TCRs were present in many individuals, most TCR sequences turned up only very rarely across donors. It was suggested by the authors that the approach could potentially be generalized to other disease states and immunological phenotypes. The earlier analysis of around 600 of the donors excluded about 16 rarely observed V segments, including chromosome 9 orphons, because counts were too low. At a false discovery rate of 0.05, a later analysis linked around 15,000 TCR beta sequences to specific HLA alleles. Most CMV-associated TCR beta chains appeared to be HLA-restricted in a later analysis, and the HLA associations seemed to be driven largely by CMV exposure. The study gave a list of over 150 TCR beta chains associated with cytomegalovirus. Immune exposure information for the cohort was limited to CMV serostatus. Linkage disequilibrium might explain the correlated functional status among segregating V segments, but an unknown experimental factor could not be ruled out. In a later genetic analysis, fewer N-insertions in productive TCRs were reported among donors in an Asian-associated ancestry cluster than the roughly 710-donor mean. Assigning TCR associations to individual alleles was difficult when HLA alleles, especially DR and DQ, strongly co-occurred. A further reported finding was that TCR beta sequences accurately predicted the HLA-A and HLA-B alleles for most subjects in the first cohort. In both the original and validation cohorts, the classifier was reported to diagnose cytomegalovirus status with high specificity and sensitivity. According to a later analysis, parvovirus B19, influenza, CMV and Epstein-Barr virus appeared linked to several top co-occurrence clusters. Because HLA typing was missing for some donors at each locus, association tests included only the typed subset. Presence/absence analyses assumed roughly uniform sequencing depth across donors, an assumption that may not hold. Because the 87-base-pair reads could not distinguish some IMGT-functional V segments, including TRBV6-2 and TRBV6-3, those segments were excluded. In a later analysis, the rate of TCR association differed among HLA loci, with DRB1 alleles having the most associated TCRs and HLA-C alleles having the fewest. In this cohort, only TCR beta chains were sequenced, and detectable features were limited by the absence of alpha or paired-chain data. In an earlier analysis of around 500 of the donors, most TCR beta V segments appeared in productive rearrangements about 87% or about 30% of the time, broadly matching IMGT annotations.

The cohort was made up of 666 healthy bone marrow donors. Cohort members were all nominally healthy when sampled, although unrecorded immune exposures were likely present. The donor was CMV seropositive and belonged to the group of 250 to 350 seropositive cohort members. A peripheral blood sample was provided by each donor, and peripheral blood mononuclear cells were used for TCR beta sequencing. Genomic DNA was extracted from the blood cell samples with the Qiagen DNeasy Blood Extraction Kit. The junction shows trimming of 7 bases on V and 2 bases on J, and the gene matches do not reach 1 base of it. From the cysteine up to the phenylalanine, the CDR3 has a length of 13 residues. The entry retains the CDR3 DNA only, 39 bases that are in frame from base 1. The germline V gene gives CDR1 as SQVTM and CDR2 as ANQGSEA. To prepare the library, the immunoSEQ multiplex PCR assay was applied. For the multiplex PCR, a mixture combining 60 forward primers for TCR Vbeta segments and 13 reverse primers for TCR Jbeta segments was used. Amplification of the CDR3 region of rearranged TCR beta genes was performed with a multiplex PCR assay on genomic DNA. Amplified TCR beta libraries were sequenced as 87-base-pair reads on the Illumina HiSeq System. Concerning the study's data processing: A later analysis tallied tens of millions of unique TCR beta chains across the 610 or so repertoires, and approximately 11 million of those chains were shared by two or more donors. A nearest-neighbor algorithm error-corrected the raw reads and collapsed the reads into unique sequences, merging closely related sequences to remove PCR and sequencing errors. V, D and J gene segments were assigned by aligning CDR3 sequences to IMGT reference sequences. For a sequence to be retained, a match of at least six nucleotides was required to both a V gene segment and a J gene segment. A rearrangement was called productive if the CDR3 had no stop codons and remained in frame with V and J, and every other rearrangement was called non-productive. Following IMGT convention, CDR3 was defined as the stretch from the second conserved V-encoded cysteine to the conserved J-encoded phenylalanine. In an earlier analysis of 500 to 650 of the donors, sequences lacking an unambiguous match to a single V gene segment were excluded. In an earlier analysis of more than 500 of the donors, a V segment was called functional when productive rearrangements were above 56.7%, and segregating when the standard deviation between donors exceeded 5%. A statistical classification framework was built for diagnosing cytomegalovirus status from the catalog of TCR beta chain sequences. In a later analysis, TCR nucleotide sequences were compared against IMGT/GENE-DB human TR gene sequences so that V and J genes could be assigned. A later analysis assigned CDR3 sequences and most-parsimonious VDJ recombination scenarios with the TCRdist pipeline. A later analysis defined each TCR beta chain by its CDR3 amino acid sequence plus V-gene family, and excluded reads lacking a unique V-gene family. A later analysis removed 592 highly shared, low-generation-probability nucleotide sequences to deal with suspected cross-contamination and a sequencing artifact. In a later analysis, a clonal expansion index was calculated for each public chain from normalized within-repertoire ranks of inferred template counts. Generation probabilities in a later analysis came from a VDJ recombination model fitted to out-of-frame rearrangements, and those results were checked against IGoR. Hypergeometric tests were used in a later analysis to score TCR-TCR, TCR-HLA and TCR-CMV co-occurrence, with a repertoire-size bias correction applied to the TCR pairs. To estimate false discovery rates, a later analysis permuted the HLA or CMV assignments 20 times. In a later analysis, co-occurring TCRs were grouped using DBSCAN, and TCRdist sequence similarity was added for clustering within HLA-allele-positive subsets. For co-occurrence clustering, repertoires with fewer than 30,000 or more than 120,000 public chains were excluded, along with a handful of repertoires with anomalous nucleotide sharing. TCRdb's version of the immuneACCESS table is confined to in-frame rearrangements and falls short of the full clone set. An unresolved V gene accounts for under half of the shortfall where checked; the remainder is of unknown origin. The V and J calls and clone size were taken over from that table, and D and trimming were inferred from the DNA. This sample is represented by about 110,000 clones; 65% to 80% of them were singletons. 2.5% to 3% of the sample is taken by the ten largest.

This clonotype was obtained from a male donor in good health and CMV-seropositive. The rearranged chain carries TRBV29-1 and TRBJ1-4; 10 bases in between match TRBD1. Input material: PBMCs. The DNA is TGCAGCGGACAGGGGGCGACTAATGAAAAACTGTTTTTT. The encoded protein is CSGQGATNEKLFF. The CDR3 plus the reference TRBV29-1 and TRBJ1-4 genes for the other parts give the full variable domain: SAVISQKPSRDICQRGTSLTIQCQVDSQVTMMFWYRQQPGQSLTLIATANQGSEATYESGFVIDKFPISRPNLTFSTLTVSNMSPEDSSIYLCSGQGATNEKLFFGSGTQLSVL.